One T cell receptor (beta chain) is described in this entry. It lacks a known antigen. Base-call qualities are not available, and no considerably larger clone is one nucleotide away. These data originate in a study of blood T cell repertoires in COVID-19 (TCRdb year 2020). Concerning the study at large: The collaborator samples originated in the United States, Italy and Spain and spanned the acute and convalescent phases of COVID-19. Where available, HLA class I and class II types were taken from metadata supplied by the sample provider and were not determined by assay-based typing. The dataset comprised deeply sampled blood TCRbeta repertoires from subjects exposed to, actively infected with, or recovered from COVID-19. The repertoires were released in a freely available public database intended as a resource for research on the immune response to SARS-CoV-2. Samples were obtained from the ongoing ImmuneRACE study (first 160 participants) and from 1,200 or so subjects provided by 6 global collaborators. Sample metadata almost always included a de-identified subject ID, COVID-19 status, age in years and sex. The prospective study material was composed of cDNA or gDNA derived from T cells, B-cell-depleted T cells, or PBMCs. The paper as a whole reports these results and caveats: Clinical and demographic metadata were provided uncurated, with the amount varying by source and participant.

The germline V gene (reference sequence) yields SGHNT for CDR1 and YYREEE for CDR2. V is pruned by 3 bases and J by 6 bases, leaving 3 bases of the junction without a gene match. The CDR3 holds 16 amino acids from the cysteine to the phenylalanine. Solely the CDR3 DNA is kept, with 48 bases framed from the first base. Enrolling through a virtual design, the prospective study's participants ranged in age from roughly 18 to 95 years and lived across 24 United States geographic areas. Cohort assignment in the prospective study relied on participant-reported clinical history from a screening survey and a study questionnaire. Recovered participants in ImmuneRACE Cohort 3 were defined by two consecutive negative NP/OP PCR tests, clearance by a healthcare professional, or resolution of symptoms. In the prospective study, whole blood, serum and a nasopharyngeal or oropharyngeal swab were collected from each participant by mobile phlebotomists. Participants in the prospective study had the option to provide additional blood draws and questionnaires over an approximately 2-month period. Blood samples from the prospective study were shipped frozen or at room temperature prior to DNA extraction.

The immunoSEQ Assay, a bias-controlled multiplex PCR, was used to amplify TCRbeta CDR3 regions from genomic DNA. The paper's data handling went like this. The number of nucleated cells in each sample was estimated by amplification of reference gene primers within the assay. Sequence reads were collapsed and filtered to measure the absolute abundance of every unique TCRbeta CDR3 rearrangement. Productive Simpson clonality was computed per sample as the square root of Simpson's diversity index over productive rearrangements. The table comes from immuneACCESS by way of TCRdb, which keeps in-frame sequences with V and J called. Part of the clones is missing from these tables; in studies checked, under half for an unresolved V gene and the rest for unknown reasons. The V and J calls and the clone size are those of that table, but D and trimming were determined from the DNA. The sample contains approximately 240,000 clones, 75% to 95% of them found a single time. Together, the top ten hold about 1.9% of the sample.

The sequence links TRBV5-4 to TRBJ2-1, and TRBD2 aligns with 16 junction nucleotides. The origin of this receptor is a woman aged 18-35 years who had recovered from COVID-19. The sample comprised PBMCs or T cells enriched from blood (not recorded which). The CDR3 region: CASSSGLAGGLNEQFF. The sequenced DNA is TGTGCCAGCAGCTCGGGACTAGCGGGAGGGCTCAATGAGCAGTTCTTC.